This entry features one T cell receptor beta chain sequence. Its antigen is as yet unknown. These data are taken from a study of T cells in Graves' hyperthyroidism and ophthalmopathy. Ophthalmopathy cases met thresholds of Clinical Activity Score at least 3, NOSPECS grade at least 4 and duration under 3 months. Looked up from germline, CDR1 is MDHEN and CDR2 is SYDVKM. V was pared by 9 bases and J by 5 bases, with 13 bases between. This CDR3 is built from 12 residues. Study outcomes and limitations: A model of 13 V-J pairs discriminated ophthalmopathy from stable hyperthyroidism. Expanded thyroid clonotypes (above 0.001) were mostly also found in blood.

The TCR beta CDR3 regions underwent amplification using RNA transcripts as the source. The TCR CDR3 first-round RT-PCR relied on the HTBI primer set. TCRdb called the multiplex PCR reads again in MiXCR, with one record for every CDR3 protein. The sample includes hundreds of thousands of distinct CDR3 sequences, 15% to 20% seen only once; the top ten take less than 3.5%. This TCR came from a middle-aged woman with Graves' ophthalmopathy. The chain is built from TRBV28 and TRBJ1-1, with D maybe TRBD1 (5 bases). The sample consisted of blood. The CDR3 here is CASAGGITEAFF. The CDR3 DNA is TGTGCCAGTGCCGGGGGGATAACTGAAGCTTTCTTT.